What follows are 10 T cell receptor beta chains derived from one specimen sequenced in a study of Graves' ophthalmopathy and Graves' hyperthyroidism. RNA transcripts were the source from which TCR beta CDR3 regions were amplified. Investigators did first-round RT-PCR with HTBI primers, then second-round multiplex PCR. TCRdb passed the multiplex PCR reads through MiXCR, listing each CDR3 protein once. The sample contains about 370,000 distinct CDR3 sequences, around 18% of which appear only once. The sample consisted of peripheral blood. The receptors come from a woman between 18 and 29 years old with Graves' ophthalmopathy.

In this sample, this clonotype turned up many times. The chain has TRBV6-2 or TRBV6-3 and TRBJ1-5; D is ambiguous. This CDR3 comprises 15 residues. CDR1 and CDR2 (germline): MNHEY, SVGEGT. With 6 bases removed from V and 1 base from J, the gap between germline ends came to 13 bases. The CDR3 loop reads CASSRPDGSNQPQHF. The CDR3, as DNA: TGTGCCAGCAGCCGTCCCGACGGAAGCAATCAGCCCCAGCATTTT.

This clonotype was seen more than once but under ten times. The chain recombines TRBV6-1 with TRBJ2-7; 9 nucleotides line up with TRBD2. CDR1 is MNHNS, CDR2 SASEGT, per germline. The CDR3 extends over 15 amino acids. With 7 bases clipped from V and 0 bases from J, the junction kept 7 bases outside the gene matches. The CDR3 spells CASNARLAASYEQYF. CDR3 bases: TGTGCCAGCAACGCGAGACTAGCGGCCTCCTACGAGCAGTACTTC.

There are many counts of this clonotype. This sequence joins TRBV6-4 and TRBJ1-1; D is possibly TRBD1 (5 bases). V gave up 6 bases and J gave up 2 bases, with 22 bases separating them. The CDR3 contains 17 residues. CDR1 and CDR2 (germline): MRHNA, SNTAGT. CDR3 DNA sequence: TGTGCCAGCAGGTCCCTCCCCTTCCAGACAGACAACACTGAAGCTTTCTTT. Protein sequence: CASRSLPFQTDNTEAFF.

For the CDR3, the DNA is TGTGCCACCACCAGATGGGAGAGGGAGACCCAGTACTTC. Protein sequence: CATTRWERETQYF. The chain has TRBV2 and TRBJ2-5; a possible D gene is TRBD2 (5 bases). Germline lookup yields CDR1 SNHLY and CDR2 FYNNEI. V was pared by 10 bases and J by 5 bases, with 17 bases between. This CDR3 is 13 amino acids long.

This clonotype occurred a few times. CDR3: CASSLTSRIPETDTQYF. The CDR3 DNA is TGTGCCAGCAGCTTGACCTCGCGGATACCCGAGACAGATACGCAGTATTTT. The gene calls are TRBV11-2 and TRBJ2-3; D uncertain. There are 17 residues in the CDR3. Germline values: CDR1 SGHAT, CDR2 FQNNGV. Trimming took 3 bases from V and 3 from J, leaving 19 bases between them.

The sample holds many counts of this clonotype. V is TRBV11-2 and J is TRBJ2-5; possibly TRBD1 for D (5 bases). Germline V gene sequence: CDR1 SGHAT, CDR2 FQNNGV. The germline V and J ends were trimmed by 2 bases and 7 bases, with 14 bases remaining between them. CDR3 length: 14 amino acids. The CDR3 sequence is CASSLLPTARTQYF. Here the CDR3 DNA reads TGTGCCAGCAGCTTACTCCCGACAGCGCGGACCCAGTACTTC.

This clonotype was seen many times. CDR3 region: CASSLVRQTQETQYF. The CDR3 DNA is TGTGCCAGCAGCTTAGTCCGACAGACTCAAGAGACCCAGTACTTC. The chain has TRBV7-2 and TRBJ2-5; possibly TRBD1 for D (5 bases). The CDR3 has 15 residues. V lost 1 base and J 2 bases, leaving 11 bases between the germline ends. CDR1 SGHTA and CDR2 FQGNSA come from the germline V gene.

This clonotype was observed at least ten times. This chain uses TRBV6-2 or TRBV6-3 with TRBJ1-6; perhaps TRBD1 as D (6 bases). Trimming stripped 2 bases from V and 10 bases from J, with 18 bases between. Germline values: CDR1 MNHEY, CDR2 SVGEGT. CDR3 length: 16 amino acids. The CDR3 coding sequence is TGTGCCAGCAGTTACAAAGCCCTCAGGGGCCAGTCACCCCTCCACTTT. Amino acid sequence: CASSYKALRGQSPLHF.

The sample holds many counts of this clonotype. CDR3 sequence reads: CASSRGRNTEAFF. The DNA of the CDR3 is TGTGCCAGCAGTCGAGGGAGGAACACTGAAGCTTTCTTT. The chain carries TRBV6-2 or TRBV6-3 and TRBJ1-1; D unclear. With 5 bases removed from V and 1 base from J, the gap between germline ends came to 8 bases. The CDR3 loop spans 13 amino acids. Germline V gene data show CDR1 as MNHEY and CDR2 as SVGEGT.

This clonotype has ten or more counts. The chain joins TRBV6-1 to TRBJ1-1; unclear D gene. Germline V gene sequence: CDR1 MNHNS, CDR2 SASEGT. The ends were cut back, 2 bases at V and 11 bases at J, with 9 bases in the middle. This CDR3 has 11 residues. CDR3 nucleotides: TGTGCCAGCAGTGAACCCTTGTGGGCTTTCTTT. The encoded protein is CASSEPLWAFF.